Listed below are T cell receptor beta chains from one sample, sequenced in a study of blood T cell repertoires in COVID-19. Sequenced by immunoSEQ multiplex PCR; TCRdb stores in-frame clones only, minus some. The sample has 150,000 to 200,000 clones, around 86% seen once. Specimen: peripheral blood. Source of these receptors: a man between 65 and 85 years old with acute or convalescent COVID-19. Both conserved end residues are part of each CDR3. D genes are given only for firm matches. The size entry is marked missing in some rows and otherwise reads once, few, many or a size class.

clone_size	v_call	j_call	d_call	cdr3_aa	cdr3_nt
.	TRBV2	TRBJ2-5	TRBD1	CAGQGAGETQYF	TGTGCCGGACAGGGGGCCGGCGAGACCCAGTACTTC
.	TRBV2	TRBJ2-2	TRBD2	CASRPLAGNRTGELFF	TGTGCCAGCAGACCACTAGCGGGAAATAGGACCGGGGAGCTGTTTTTT
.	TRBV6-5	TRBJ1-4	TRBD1	CASSYLQGAGGEKLFF	TGTGCCAGCAGTTACTTACAGGGGGCGGGGGGTGAAAAACTGTTTTTT
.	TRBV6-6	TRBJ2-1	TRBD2	CASSLPSAGVGEQFF	TGTGCCAGCAGTTTACCCAGCGCGGGAGTGGGCGAGCAGTTCTTC
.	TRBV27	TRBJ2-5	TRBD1	CASSSRDRGRPWETQYF	TGTGCCAGCAGTTCCCGGGACAGGGGGCGACCTTGGGAGACCCAGTACTTC
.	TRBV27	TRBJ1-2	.	CASSLSPRIRYGYTF	TGTGCCAGCAGTTTATCCCCCAGGATTCGCTATGGCTACACCTTC
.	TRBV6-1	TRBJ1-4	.	CASSDRGRLNEKLFF	TGTGCCAGCAGTGATAGGGGGAGACTGAATGAAAAACTGTTTTTT
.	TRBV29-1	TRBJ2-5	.	CSVDRRGQETQYF	TGCAGCGTTGACCGCAGGGGACAAGAGACCCAGTACTTC
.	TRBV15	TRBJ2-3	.	CATSREGRAPDTQYF	TGTGCCACCAGCAGAGAGGGCAGGGCTCCAGATACGCAGTATTTT
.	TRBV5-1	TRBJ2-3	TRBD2	CASRDSGARGTDTQYF	TGCGCCAGCAGGGATAGCGGGGCCCGAGGCACAGATACGCAGTATTTT
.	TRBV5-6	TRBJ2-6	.	CASSQGTNVLTF	TGTGCCAGCAGCCAGGGGACCAACGTCCTGACTTTC
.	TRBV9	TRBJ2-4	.	CASSYRDNRAIQYF	TGTGCCAGCAGTTACCGGGACAATAGAGCCATTCAGTACTTC
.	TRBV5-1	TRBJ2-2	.	CASSPRQSTNTGELFF	TGCGCCAGCAGCCCGCGACAGAGTACGAACACCGGGGAGCTGTTTTTT
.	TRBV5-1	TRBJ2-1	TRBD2	CASSRELAGAGGEQFF	TGCGCCAGCAGTAGGGAACTAGCGGGGGCCGGAGGGGAGCAGTTCTTC
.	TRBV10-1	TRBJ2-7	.	CASSEGQHYEQYF	TGCGCCAGCAGTGAGGGACAGCACTACGAGCAGTACTTC
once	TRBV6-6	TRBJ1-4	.	CASSYSGGEKLFF	TGTGCCAGCAGTTACTCTGGGGGCGAAAAACTGTTTTTT
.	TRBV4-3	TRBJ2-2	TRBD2	CASSQASVRGGTGELFF	TGCGCCAGCAGCCAAGCTTCCGTGCGGGGGGGCACCGGGGAGCTGTTTTTT
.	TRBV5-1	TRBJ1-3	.	CASSTGISGNTIYF	TGCGCCAGCAGCACGGGGATCTCTGGAAACACCATATATTTT
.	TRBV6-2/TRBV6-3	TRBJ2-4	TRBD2	CASSNGGDIQYF	TGTGCCAGCAGTAACGGGGGGGACATTCAGTACTTC
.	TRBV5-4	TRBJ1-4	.	CASSSQGATNEKLFF	TGTGCCAGCAGCTCACAGGGAGCAACTAATGAAAAACTGTTTTTT
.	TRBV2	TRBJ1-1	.	CASRITGPNTEAFF	TGTGCCAGCAGAATCACAGGGCCGAACACTGAAGCTTTCTTT
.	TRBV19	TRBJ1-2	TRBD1	CASTHFPGTGYGYTF	TGTGCCAGTACCCATTTCCCCGGGACAGGCTATGGCTACACCTTC
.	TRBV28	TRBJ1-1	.	CASRKRTVRVAFF	TGTGCCAGCAGAAAACGGACAGTGAGGGTGGCTTTCTTT
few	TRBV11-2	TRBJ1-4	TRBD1	CASSRDRGSEKLFF	TGTGCCAGCTCCCGGGACAGGGGGTCTGAAAAACTGTTTTTT
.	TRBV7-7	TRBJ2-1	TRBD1	CASSFRPGQGYNEQFF	TGTGCCAGCAGTTTTAGACCGGGACAGGGGTACAATGAGCAGTTCTTC